The present TCR beta chain was sequenced within a study of blood T cell repertoires in COVID-19. This CDR3 spans 14 amino acids. Unmatched junction bases numbered 10, after V lost 7 bases and J lost 7 bases. Germline V gene lookup returns CDR1 MDHEN and CDR2 SYDVKM. In the original processing: Counts of nucleated cells, estimated from reference gene primer amplification, were obtained. Sequencing was performed with immunoSEQ multiplex PCR; in TCRdb, only in-frame clones are kept and a portion is missing. V and J calls and clone size are given by that table; D and trimming were obtained from the DNA. The sample holds about 140,000 clones, 87% seen once.

The material sequenced was peripheral blood. V and J are TRBV28 and TRBJ1-2, with TRBD1 matching 9 bases. This clonotype was obtained from a human donor in a cohort sampled during active COVID-19. The DNA for the CDR3 is TGTGCCAGCACCCTAAGGGACAGGGAAGGTGGCTACACCTTC. This gives the protein CASTLRDREGGYTF.